This T cell receptor beta chain emerged from a study of radiotherapy plus CTLA-4 blockade in lung cancer. About the study: Objective response rate was around 20%; disease control rate, 31%.

Data came from immunoSEQ multiplex PCR; TCRdb stores just in-frame clones and leaves some out. The data contain 24,000 or so clones, about three quarters of them singletons. Those patients who had chemo-refractory metastatic non-small-cell lung cancer were given focal radiation along with CTLA-4 blockade through ipilimumab. A word on this clone: Its specificity is unknown.

Trimming left V 6 bases short and J 1 base short, with 15 bases between. Germline V gene sequence: CDR1 MDHEN, CDR2 SYDVKM. The CDR3 runs 15 residues. Points from the study as a whole: After treatment with radiotherapy plus ipilimumab, TCR clones that came from the tumor expanded in blood.

The chain carries TRBV28 and TRBJ2-5; D is unresolved. This sequence was found in a human donor with non-small cell lung cancer who had stable disease on radiotherapy plus ipilimumab. The specimen was peripheral blood, collected from a patient treated with radiotherapy plus ipilimumab. The CDR3 is CASSLGPSPQETQYF. The CDR3 DNA reads as TGTGCCAGCAGCCTCGGGCCAAGTCCCCAAGAGACCCAGTACTTC. Full variable domain (remainder filled in from reference TRBV28 and TRBJ2-5): DVKVTQSSRYLVKRTGEKVFLECVQDMDHENMFWYRQDPGLGLRLIYFSYDVKMKEKGDIPEGYSVSREKKERFSLILESASTNQTSMYLCASSLGPSPQETQYFGPGTRLLVL.